This is a list of T cell receptor beta chains from one sample in a study of blood T cell repertoires in COVID-19. Repertoires were generated with immunoSEQ multiplex PCR, while TCRdb's copy carries only in-frame clones and drops some. This table has under 250,000 clones, 80% to 90% appearing once. What was sequenced was peripheral blood. All receptors derive from a woman in her sixties or seventies who had recovered from COVID-19. Both conserved end residues are trimmed from each CDR3.

v_gene: TRBV7-4; j_gene: TRBJ2-7; CDR3aa: ASSLASSLLQIAYEQY
v_gene: TRBV7-2; j_gene: TRBJ1-2; CDR3aa: ASSPLRGTNYGYT
v_gene: TRBV2; j_gene: TRBJ2-5; CDR3aa: ASSLQGFGQETQY
v_gene: TRBV14; j_gene: TRBJ2-3; CDR3aa: ASSQDPQADTQY
v_gene: TRBV18; j_gene: TRBJ1-2; CDR3aa: ASSPGTGAFNGYT
v_gene: TRBV12-5; j_gene: TRBJ2-5; CDR3aa: ASGLSGPQETQY
v_gene: TRBV9; j_gene: TRBJ2-7; CDR3aa: ASSATSGVTSYEQY
v_gene: TRBV27; j_gene: TRBJ1-2; CDR3aa: ASSSGFLYT
v_gene: TRBV11-3; j_gene: TRBJ2-3; CDR3aa: ASSPTTFDTQY
v_gene: TRBV11-3; j_gene: TRBJ2-3; CDR3aa: ASSEVLDVAGGPPDTQY
v_gene: TRBV3-1/TRBV3-2; j_gene: TRBJ1-1; CDR3aa: ASSQEGRGGTEAF
v_gene: TRBV4-3; j_gene: TRBJ2-3; CDR3aa: ASSQETGGADTQY
v_gene: TRBV6-1; j_gene: TRBJ2-6; CDR3aa: ASSEQVASSGANVLT
v_gene: TRBV13; j_gene: TRBJ1-2; CDR3aa: ASSLVQGANGYT
v_gene: TRBV27; j_gene: TRBJ2-3; CDR3aa: ASSPLLASDTQY
v_gene: TRBV7-3; j_gene: TRBJ1-2; CDR3aa: ASSNWGYT
v_gene: TRBV11-3; j_gene: TRBJ2-1; CDR3aa: ASSLDSGYSEQF
v_gene: TRBV3-1/TRBV3-2; j_gene: TRBJ1-6; CDR3aa: ASSQEQIYNSPLH
v_gene: TRBV7-3; j_gene: TRBJ1-2; CDR3aa: ASSPTGGTGANYGYT
v_gene: TRBV7-8; j_gene: TRBJ2-2; CDR3aa: ASTWDSSTGELF
v_gene: TRBV7-9; j_gene: TRBJ2-5; CDR3aa: ASSLYQQETQY
v_gene: TRBV14; j_gene: TRBJ2-7; CDR3aa: ASSQGGLRAYEQY
v_gene: TRBV9; j_gene: TRBJ1-1; CDR3aa: ASSGTSMNTEAF
v_gene: TRBV2; j_gene: TRBJ1-6; CDR3aa: ASSLQGAQNSPLH
v_gene: TRBV6-5; j_gene: TRBJ1-2; CDR3aa: ASSYSNEGALYGYT
v_gene: TRBV6-5; j_gene: TRBJ1-5; CDR3aa: ASSYQGAGQPQH
v_gene: TRBV18; j_gene: TRBJ1-2; CDR3aa: ASSQNRESYGYT
v_gene: TRBV7-9; j_gene: TRBJ2-3; CDR3aa: ASSSVGGGPDTQY
v_gene: TRBV6-1; j_gene: TRBJ2-7; CDR3aa: ASSEKLLRSHEQY
v_gene: TRBV7-8; j_gene: TRBJ2-7; CDR3aa: ASSPRRLASSYEQY
v_gene: TRBV3-1/TRBV3-2; j_gene: TRBJ2-3; CDR3aa: ASSQVMSTDTQY
v_gene: TRBV10-3; j_gene: TRBJ2-2; CDR3aa: AISEFAGGPTGELF
v_gene: TRBV2; j_gene: TRBJ2-2; CDR3aa: ASRQQGVGTGELF
v_gene: TRBV5-1; j_gene: TRBJ1-1; CDR3aa: ASSLNSAMSLNTEAF
v_gene: TRBV14; j_gene: TRBJ2-7; CDR3aa: ASSPGPGGPWNEQY
v_gene: TRBV7-6; j_gene: TRBJ2-3; CDR3aa: ASTSLMIGSGISTDTQY
v_gene: TRBV29-1; j_gene: TRBJ1-3; CDR3aa: SVVPGDSGNTIY
v_gene: TRBV4-1; j_gene: TRBJ2-7; CDR3aa: ASSQPGQGYEQY
v_gene: TRBV10-3; j_gene: TRBJ1-2; CDR3aa: AISESWGDGYT
v_gene: TRBV11-2; j_gene: TRBJ2-1; CDR3aa: ASSLLAGGPNFEQF
v_gene: TRBV3-1/TRBV3-2; j_gene: TRBJ2-5; CDR3aa: ASSQEGVRGAEETQY
v_gene: TRBV7-9; j_gene: TRBJ2-2; CDR3aa: ASSLRGGSLPGELF
v_gene: TRBV5-1; j_gene: TRBJ2-7; CDR3aa: ASSLIAGDISYEQY
v_gene: TRBV5-1; j_gene: TRBJ2-3; CDR3aa: ASSLGNTDTDTQY
v_gene: TRBV4-3; j_gene: TRBJ2-1; CDR3aa: ASSQVDRPANEQF
v_gene: TRBV5-1; j_gene: TRBJ2-5; CDR3aa: ASSPGLAGEQETQY
v_gene: TRBV24-1; j_gene: TRBJ2-2; CDR3aa: ATSGGRAGELF
v_gene: TRBV19; j_gene: TRBJ2-7; CDR3aa: ASSKRGNYEQY
v_gene: TRBV3-1/TRBV3-2; j_gene: TRBJ1-3; CDR3aa: ASSQEETISSGNTIY
v_gene: TRBV7-9; j_gene: TRBJ2-5; CDR3aa: ASSLGGTTREAQY
v_gene: TRBV7-8; j_gene: TRBJ1-2; CDR3aa: ASSLGPKGGANYGYT
v_gene: TRBV5-1; j_gene: TRBJ2-1; CDR3aa: ASSSASGVSSYNEQF
v_gene: TRBV9; j_gene: TRBJ1-2; CDR3aa: ASSVAISGGYT
v_gene: TRBV6-6; j_gene: TRBJ1-1; CDR3aa: ASSSPDREGTEAF
v_gene: TRBV27; j_gene: TRBJ1-2; CDR3aa: ARTGGSYGYT
v_gene: TRBV7-2; j_gene: TRBJ1-2; CDR3aa: ASSRGQPNYGYT